The source of this T cell receptor (beta chain) is a study of sequential checkpoint blockade in melanoma. Study summary: Randomization was 1:1 between first-line nivolumab→ipilimumab and ipilimumab→nivolumab. Maintenance nivolumab came after either treatment sequence.

Clones were sequenced by immunoSEQ multiplex PCR, and TCRdb holds only the in-frame ones, with some missing. The repertoire holds 15,000 to 20,000 clones, roughly 53% seen once, with 17% in the top ten. The CDR3 totals 13 residues. CDR1 is SEHNR, CDR2 FQNEAQ, per germline (reference sequence). V gave up 5 bases and J gave up 0 bases, with 8 bases separating them. The treatment denotes: randomized to nivolumab then ipilimumab (arm A) or the reverse (arm B). No patient had prior DNA-damaging chemotherapy. From thawed PBMCs, live CD3+CD8+ cells negative for CD19 and CD56 were sorted. This TCR was sampled from a human donor with melanoma. The sample here was CD8+ T cells sorted from blood (inferred from file names), taken from a patient given nivolumab and ipilimumab in sequence. This chain connects TRBV7-9 to TRBJ2-7; maybe TRBD1 (5 bases). The CDR3: CASSGHTSYEQYF. The CDR3, as DNA: TGTGCCAGCAGCGGACATACCTCCTACGAGCAGTACTTC.